The 23 T cell receptor beta chains below come from one sample, sequenced in a study of blood T cell repertoires in COVID-19. Profiling relied on immunoSEQ multiplex PCR, and the TCRdb table lists in-frame clones only, not all of them. The repertoire holds 270,000 or so clones, 82% seen once, with 2.5% to 3.5% in the top ten. Sequenced material: peripheral blood. The receptors originated from a woman aged 18-35 years with acute or convalescent COVID-19.

The chain is built from TRBV14 and TRBJ2-7; perhaps TRBD2 as D (5 bases). This CDR3 contains 15 residues. CDR1 and CDR2 (germline): SGHDN, FVKESK. Trimming removed 4 bases from V and 4 bases from J, with 17 bases in between. The CDR3 here is CASSLLYTEDYEQYF. For the CDR3, the DNA is TGTGCCAGCAGCCTCCTTTATACGGAGGATTACGAGCAGTACTTC.

The CDR3 loop is CASSIALDSRTDTQYF. CDR3 in DNA: TGTGCCAGTAGTATCGCTTTGGACAGCCGCACAGATACGCAGTATTTT. The genes are TRBV19 and TRBJ2-3; a possible D gene is TRBD1 (6 bases). CDR3 length equals 16 residues. Germline loops: CDR1 LNHDA, CDR2 SQIVND (reference sequence). V was clipped by 3 bases and J by 1 base, with 14 bases between them.

J is TRBJ2-3 and V is TRBV13; 10 bases align to TRBD2. V shed 5 bases and J 4 bases; nucleotides not matched to a gene: 6. This CDR3 comprises 15 residues. Germline CDR1 is PRHDT and CDR2 is FYEKMQ (reference sequence). As DNA, the CDR3 is TGTGCCAGCAGCCAAGCGGGAGGGGTTTCAGATACGCAGTATTTT. Protein: CASSQAGGVSDTQYF.

The chain combines TRBV5-1 with TRBJ2-3, with 7 bases lining up with TRBD2. CDR3 size: 18 residues. Looked up from germline, CDR1 is SGHRS and CDR2 is YFSETQ. V lost 0 bases to trimming and J lost 3 bases; unmatched junction nucleotides: 13. CDR3: CASSLGNEWEGRTDTQYF. The CDR3 coding sequence is TGCGCCAGCAGCTTGGGTAATGAGTGGGAGGGCCGGACAGATACGCAGTATTTT.

This chain links TRBV28 with TRBJ1-5, with 8 bases matching TRBD1. In germline, CDR1 is MDHEN, CDR2 SYDVKM. The V segment lost 8 bases and the J segment 7 bases; nucleotides outside the gene matches: 4. The CDR3 is 12 amino acids. In nucleotides, the CDR3 is TGTGCCAGCTATGACAGGGGACAGCCCCAGCATTTT. The encoded protein is CASYDRGQPQHF. Complete variable domain (other parts from reference TRBV28 and TRBJ1-5): DVKVTQSSRYLVKRTGEKVFLECVQDMDHENMFWYRQDPGLGLRLIYFSYDVKMKEKGDIPEGYSVSREKKERFSLILESASTNQTSMYLCASYDRGQPQHFGDGTRLSIL.

This rearrangement joins TRBV13 to TRBJ1-4, with D hard to call. The germline gives CDR1 PRHDT, CDR2 FYEKMQ (reference sequence). There are 16 residues in the CDR3. Trimming stripped 6 bases from V and 0 bases from J, with 14 bases between. The CDR3 DNA sequence: TGTGCCAGCAGTCGTTCCCACAGCTCAACTAATGAAAAACTGTTTTTT. This encodes CASSRSHSSTNEKLFF.

V and J are TRBV19 and TRBJ2-6, with no clear D. Trimming removed 5 bases from V and 0 bases from J, with 14 bases in between. The CDR3 is made up of 17 amino acids. Germline V gives CDR1 LNHDA, CDR2 SQIVND (reference sequence). The CDR3 loop is CASSPRPPNSGANVLTF. In DNA, the CDR3 is TGTGCCAGTAGTCCGAGGCCCCCCAACTCTGGGGCCAACGTCCTGACTTTC.

The chain employs TRBV6-2 or TRBV6-3 and TRBJ2-7, with D uncertain. Trimming left V 5 bases short and J 4 bases short, with 6 bases between. There are 11 residues in the CDR3. Germline V gene lookup returns CDR1 MNHEY and CDR2 SVGEGT. The CDR3 sequence: CASSLGYEQYF. As DNA, the CDR3 is TGTGCCAGCAGTCTAGGATACGAGCAGTACTTC.

The V gene is TRBV7-9, the J gene TRBJ1-1; 10 bases map to TRBD1. Germline trimming cut 7 bases from V and 2 bases from J; bases unmatched to any gene: 7. The germline CDR1 and CDR2 sequences are SEHNR and FQNEAQ (reference sequence). The CDR3 is 15 amino acids. In DNA form, the CDR3 reads TGTGCCAGCATAGGACAGGGGGGAACTAACACTGAAGCTTTCTTT. It yields the protein CASIGQGGTNTEAFF.

The rearrangement links TRBV18 to TRBJ1-4; 7 bases align to TRBD1. CDR1 is KGHSH and CDR2 is LQKENI in the germline V gene. J was trimmed by 0 bases and V by 8 bases; bases with no gene match: 3. The CDR3 spans 14 residues. CDR3 sequence (DNA): TGTGCCAGCGCAGACAGGGCAACTAATGAAAAACTGTTTTTT. Its protein is CASADRATNEKLFF.

The chain uses TRBV11-3 and TRBJ2-1; 7 bases are shared with TRBD2. The CDR3 runs 17 residues. Germline trimming cut 5 bases from V and 1 base from J; bases unmatched to any gene: 11. Germline CDR1 is SGHNT and CDR2 is YENEEA. This chain's CDR3 is CASSARTRRTSYNEQFF. The CDR3, as DNA: TGTGCCAGCAGCGCCCGGACTAGGAGGACGTCCTACAATGAGCAGTTCTTC.

V usage is TRBV21-1 and J usage is TRBJ1-2; the table's D gene call, TRBD1, was not cross checked with the DNA. TRBV21-1 is listed as a pseudogene. This CDR3 region has 13 residues. This chain's CDR3 is CASSNTGNYGYTF. DNA of the CDR3: TGTGCCAGCAGCAACACAGGGAACTATGGCTACACCTTC.

The chain employs TRBV4-2 and TRBJ1-1, with D perhaps TRBD1 (5 bases). The germline V gene encodes CDR1 LGHNA and CDR2 YNFKEQ. Trimming removed 3 bases from V and 4 bases from J, with 12 bases in between. The CDR3 is made up of 14 amino acids. CDR3 nucleotides: TGTGCCAGCAGCCAGCAGGGTGGTGGCACTGAAGCTTTCTTT. Translating it yields CASSQQGGGTEAFF.

The chain links TRBV19 to TRBJ2-1, with D tentatively TRBD2 (5 bases). Trimming removed 5 bases from V and 8 bases from J, with 25 bases in between. This CDR3 has 17 residues. Per germline, CDR1 LNHDA and CDR2 SQIVND (reference sequence). CDR3 DNA: TGTGCCAGTAGTGACATAACTAGTCTTGCCCCACATGATGAGCAGTTCTTC. Its protein is CASSDITSLAPHDEQFF.

The genes are TRBV6-6 and TRBJ2-5; TRBD2 agrees at 8 bases. Germline CDR1 and CDR2: MNHNY and SVGAGI (reference sequence). The V gene end was trimmed by 3 bases and the J gene end by 4 bases; junction bases not matched to a gene: 10. This CDR3 region has 16 residues. The chain's CDR3 is CASSYRVAGWGETQYF. In nucleotides, the CDR3 is TGTGCCAGCAGTTATCGGGTAGCGGGATGGGGAGAGACCCAGTACTTC.

This chain uses TRBV2 with TRBJ1-6, with D hard to call. The V and J ends lost 3 bases and 3 bases respectively, with 9 bases between them. CDR1 and CDR2 from the germline V gene are SNHLY and FYNNEI. The CDR3 covers 15 residues. CDR3 DNA: TGTGCCAGCAGTGAGTACGGGGACTATAATTCACCCCTCCACTTT. This gives the protein CASSEYGDYNSPLHF.

The J gene is TRBJ1-5, the V gene TRBV20-1, with 8 bases that match TRBD1. Losses at the gene ends were 6 bases for V and 4 bases for J; bases not matched to a gene: 14. The CDR3 spans 16 residues. CDR1 and CDR2 (germline): DFQATT, SNEGSKA (reference sequence). As DNA, the CDR3 is TGCAGTGCCAGTAACCCTGGACAGGGAAAAAATCAGCCCCAGCATTTT. Protein: CSASNPGQGKNQPQHF.

The sample holds many counts of this clone. V gene TRBV7-9 combines with J gene TRBJ2-3; TRBD2 matches 9 bases. CDR1 is SEHNR, CDR2 FQNEAQ, per germline (reference sequence). The CDR3 extends over 15 amino acids. V shed 3 bases and J 3 bases; nucleotides not matched to a gene: 4. The CDR3 is CASSLAGGYTDTQYF. CDR3 in DNA: TGTGCCAGCAGCTTGGCGGGAGGGTATACAGATACGCAGTATTTT.

The chain carries TRBV11-3 and TRBJ2-1; 9 positions agree with TRBD2. The CDR3 totals 13 residues. Germline V gene data show CDR1 as SGHNT and CDR2 as YENEEA. With V trimmed by 4 bases and J by 7 bases, 2 bases remained unmatched. The CDR3 coding sequence is TGTGCCAGCAGCTGGAGCGGGAGGAATGAGCAGTTCTTC. Protein: CASSWSGRNEQFF.

The chain couples TRBV15 to TRBJ2-1, with D uncertain. The CDR3 runs 14 residues. Germline lookup yields CDR1 LNHNV and CDR2 YYDKDF (reference sequence). V was pared by 0 bases and J by 8 bases, with 11 bases between. The CDR3 protein is CATSRDRGIHEQFF. The CDR3 coding sequence is TGTGCCACCAGCAGAGATAGAGGTATTCATGAGCAGTTCTTC.

This chain links TRBV14 with TRBJ2-3; 7 bases line up with TRBD1. Per the germline V gene, CDR1 is SGHDN and CDR2 is FVKESK. V shed 0 bases and J 2 bases; nucleotides not matched to a gene: 11. The length of the CDR3 is 18 residues. CDR3 DNA: TGTGCCAGCAGCCAAGAATACAGGGGCGGCACACACACAGATACGCAGTATTTT. Amino acid sequence: CASSQEYRGGTHTDTQYF.

The chain uses TRBV9 and TRBJ2-7, with D perhaps TRBD1 (6 bases). The CDR3 spans 13 residues. In germline, CDR1 is SGDLS, CDR2 YYNGEE. Trimming pared 4 bases from V and 0 bases from J, leaving 8 bases between. The DNA of the CDR3 is TGTGCCAGCAGCCAGGGACACTCCTACGAGCAGTACTTC. Residues: CASSQGHSYEQYF.

The chain couples TRBV7-2 to TRBJ1-2, with 9 bases that match TRBD1. Germline-derived CDR1 and CDR2 are SGHTA and FQGNSA. The V and J ends lost 7 bases and 5 bases, in that order; junction bases with no gene match: 20. There are 18 residues in the CDR3. The CDR3 here is CASNHLQGADASRYGYTF. The CDR3 DNA sequence: TGTGCCAGCAACCACTTACAGGGGGCAGATGCATCGCGGTATGGCTACACCTTC.